Following are 15 T cell receptor beta chains from one sample sequenced in a study of blood T cell repertoires in COVID-19. Libraries were prepared by immunoSEQ multiplex PCR; TCRdb keeps only in-frame clonotypes and omits some of them. The sample has roughly 200,000 clones, 85% to 90% seen once. The sample was peripheral blood. The receptors were sampled from a woman between 45 and 60 years old with COVID-19, enrolled during active disease.

The chain joins TRBV3-1 (or the pseudogene TRBV3-2) to TRBJ1-2, with 7 bases identical to TRBD1. J was trimmed by 4 bases and V by 4 bases; bases with no gene match: 9. The CDR3 totals 15 residues. Germline V lookup: CDR1 LGHDT, CDR2 YNNKEL (reference sequence). In DNA, the CDR3 is TGTGCCAGCAGCCCGAGACAGGGCTGGGGCTATGGCTACACCTTC. Its protein is CASSPRQGWGYGYTF.

This rearrangement joins TRBV30 to TRBJ1-3; D is unresolved. Trimming left V 1 base short and J 4 bases short, with 14 bases between. Germline CDR1 and CDR2: GTSNPN and SVGIG (reference sequence). This CDR3 contains 15 residues. The CDR3 region is CAWSASPIQGNTIYF. The CDR3 nucleotides are TGTGCCTGGAGTGCTTCACCTATCCAAGGAAACACCATATATTTT.

The chain has TRBV4-1 and TRBJ2-6, with D perhaps TRBD2 (6 bases). Germline values: CDR1 MGHRA, CDR2 YSYEKL. V was pared by 4 bases and J by 3 bases, with 10 bases between. This CDR3 has 15 amino acids. Written as DNA, the CDR3 is TGCGCCAGCAGCCCCCAGGGAGGTGGGGCCAACGTCCTGACTTTC. Translation gives CASSPQGGGANVLTF.

This clone was recorded a few times. The chain combines TRBV6-5 with TRBJ1-5; D perhaps matches TRBD1 (6 bases). Germline CDR1 is MNHEY and CDR2 is SVGAGI. The CDR3 contains 13 residues. V gave up 8 bases and J gave up 3 bases, with 11 bases separating them. The CDR3 here is CASVGGNNQPQHF. In nucleotides, the CDR3 is TGTGCCAGCGTAGGGGGAAACAATCAGCCCCAGCATTTT.

This clone was seen a few times. The chain is built from TRBV6-6 and TRBJ1-4; TRBD1 matches at 9 bases. The germline V gene has CDR1 MNHNY and CDR2 SVGAGI (reference sequence). The CDR3 extends over 15 amino acids. The junction had 6 bases not matched to a gene; V was cut back by 6 bases and J by 4 bases. The CDR3 spells CASRGTGRGNEKLFF. The CDR3 nucleotides are TGTGCCAGCAGGGGGACAGGGCGGGGTAATGAAAAACTGTTTTTT.

The gene calls are TRBV19 and TRBJ1-3; the D is unclear. This CDR3 comprises 18 residues. Germline V gene sequence: CDR1 LNHDA, CDR2 SQIVND (reference sequence). V was clipped by 7 bases and J by 2 bases, with 24 bases between them. The CDR3 nucleotides read TGTGCCAGTACCCCCACCTCCTCGACACCTTACCCTGGAAACACCATATATTTT. Translating gives CASTPTSSTPYPGNTIYF. The complete variable domain, with remaining parts taken from reference TRBV19 and TRBJ1-3, reads DGGITQSPKYLFRKEGQNVTLSCEQNLNHDAMYWYRQDPGQGLRLIYYSQIVNDFQKGDIAEGYSVSREKKESFPLTVTSAQKNPTAFYLCASTPTSSTPYPGNTIYFGEGSWLTVV.

The V and J genes are TRBV25-1 and TRBJ1-1; unclear D gene. CDR1 and CDR2 from the germline V gene are MGHDK and SYGVNS. Trimming shortened V by 0 bases and J by 0 bases, and 11 bases separated the two germline ends. The CDR3 totals 16 residues. For the CDR3, the DNA is TGTGCCAGCAGTGAATATGGCGGGGTCCTGAACACTGAAGCTTTCTTT. Translated: CASSEYGGVLNTEAFF.

The chain has TRBV18 and TRBJ2-3; tentatively, D is TRBD1 (7 bases). The ends were cut back, 5 bases at V and 2 bases at J, with 14 bases in the middle. The CDR3 runs to 15 residues. Germline values: CDR1 KGHSH, CDR2 LQKENI. The CDR3, as DNA: TGTGCCAGCTCAGAGGCGGGACAGATCACAGATACGCAGTATTTT. This sequence encodes CASSEAGQITDTQYF.

The CDR3 DNA follows: TGCGCCAGCAGCGGACAGGGGAACACTGAAGCTTTCTTT. It specifies CASSGQGNTEAFF. The chain employs TRBV10-1 and TRBJ1-1, with 8 bases matching TRBD1. The CDR3 consists of 13 residues. The trim removed 6 bases at V and 1 base at J, leaving 1 base unmatched. Germline V gene data show CDR1 as WNHNN and CDR2 as SYGVQD (reference sequence).

The V and J genes are TRBV6-6 and TRBJ1-3; 7 bases align to TRBD1. The CDR3 length is 14 residues. Germline CDR1 MNHNY, CDR2 SVGAGI (reference sequence). V dropped 10 bases and J dropped 4; count of bases not matched to a gene: 10. CDR3 sequence: CATAYRDRGNTIYF. The DNA for the CDR3 is TGTGCCACCGCGTACCGGGACAGAGGAAACACCATATATTTT.

The chain joins TRBV28 to TRBJ1-6, with 9 bases that match TRBD1. This CDR3 is built from 16 residues. CDR1 is MDHEN and CDR2 is SYDVKM in the germline V gene. The J segment lost 3 bases and the V segment lost 2 bases, leaving 2 bases of the junction unmatched. CDR3 loop: CASSLRQGGYNSPLHF. CDR3 DNA: TGTGCCAGCAGTTTACGACAGGGGGGCTATAATTCACCCCTCCACTTT.

CDR3 sequence reads: CASSIGQSGNTIYF. CDR3 sequence (DNA): TGTGCCAGCAGTATTGGACAGTCCGGAAACACCATATATTTT. The chain is built from TRBV6-6 and TRBJ1-3; possible D gene TRBD1, 6 bases. The CDR3 length is 14 residues. V lost 5 bases and J lost 4, with 12 bases in between. The germline gives CDR1 MNHNY, CDR2 SVGAGI (reference sequence).

The chain couples TRBV7-2 to TRBJ2-1, with D possibly matching TRBD2 (5 bases). V shed 2 bases and J shed 9 bases, with 11 bases lying between them. This CDR3 is built from 13 residues. The germline gives CDR1 SGHTA, CDR2 FQGNSA. For the CDR3, the DNA is TGTGCCAGCAGCTTACTGCTAGCAAGTGAGCAGTTCTTC. Encoded protein: CASSLLLASEQFF.

This chain joins TRBV28 and TRBJ2-5, with D perhaps matching TRBD1 (6 bases). The ends were cut back, 5 bases at V and 0 bases at J, with 19 bases in the middle. CDR3 length: 17 residues. Germline CDR1 and CDR2: MDHEN and SYDVKM. The CDR3, as DNA: TGTGCCAGCAGTGCTCTGTTACAGGGAACGTACCAAGAGACCCAGTACTTC. Its translation: CASSALLQGTYQETQYF.

CDR3 sequence (DNA): TGCGCCAGCAGTCAATTTTCTGAACTCCGGACAGCGAAAGAAGCTTTCTTT. As protein: CASSQFSELRTAKEAFF. The V and J genes are TRBV23-1 and TRBJ1-1; the D gene is possibly TRBD1 (6 bases). TRBV23-1 is placed among ORFs of uncertain function. Trimming took 1 base from V and 8 from J, leaving 23 bases between them. This CDR3 region has 17 residues.